This T cell receptor (beta chain) was retrieved from a study of T cell clusters in autoimmune cytopenias. This clonotype is identified as medium-sized from frequency. TRB was amplified from roughly 250 ng of peripheral blood genomic DNA per sample. CDR1 and CDR2 from the germline V gene are KGHSH and LQKENI. CDR3 length: 14 amino acids. One tube held mixed TRB-A and TRB-B primer pools for touch-down PCR. TCRdb re-called the multiplex PCR reads; one entry per CDR3 protein, DNA not given. This sample lists 8,500 to 14,000 distinct CDR3 sequences; its ten largest clones have roughly 21%. This same sample was also taken into another study, of T cell repertoires in aging, cancer and after chemotherapy.

This TCR was sampled from a human donor in good health. Input material: peripheral blood. The rearrangement uses TRBV18 and TRBJ1-3; TCRdb gives TRBD1 as the D gene, but with no DNA this cannot be confirmed. CDR3 amino acids: CASSPQGAGNTIYF. The full variable domain, completed using reference TRBV18 and TRBJ1-3, is NAGVMQNPRHLVRRRGQEARLRCSPMKGHSHVYWYRQLPEEGLKFMVYLQKENIIDESGMPKERFSAEFPKEGPSILRIQQVVRGDSAAYFCASSPQGAGNTIYFGEGSWLTVV.